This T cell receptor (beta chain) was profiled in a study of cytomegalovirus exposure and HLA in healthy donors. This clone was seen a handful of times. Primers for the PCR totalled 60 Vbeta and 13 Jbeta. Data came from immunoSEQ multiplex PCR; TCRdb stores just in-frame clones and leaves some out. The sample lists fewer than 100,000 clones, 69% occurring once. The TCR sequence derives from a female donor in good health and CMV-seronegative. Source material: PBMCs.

In DNA form, the CDR3 reads TGTGCCAGCAGCCTACAGGGATCGAACACTGAAGCTTTCTTT. Amino acids: CASSLQGSNTEAFF. This rearrangement joins TRBV7-9 to TRBJ1-1, with D tentatively TRBD1 (6 bases). The V end lost 5 bases, the J end lost 1 base, and 11 bases lay between the germline ends. The CDR3 contains 14 residues. The germline V gene has CDR1 SEHNR and CDR2 FQNEAQ (reference sequence).